The 26 T cell receptor beta chains presented below share a single source sample, sequenced in a study of metastatic and nonmetastatic thyroid tumors. Treatment of any kind had been given to no patient before thyroid surgery. TCRdb re-analyzed the PCR reads through MiXCR. This sample has 12,000 to 15,000 clones, with roughly 28% found just once. The source material was blood. The receptors come from a female donor with papillary thyroid cancer or a benign thyroid nodule (not recorded which). Some clones in this sample may be carry-over from other donors' samples.

This clone showed up many times. A read error is possible here, since a much larger clone lies one base away. Within the sample, other DNA sequences also encode this same CDR3. V and J are TRBV6-1 and TRBJ1-1, with D possibly TRBD1 on 6 matching bases. V was trimmed by 9 bases and J by 9 bases, leaving 23 bases between them. The CDR3 is 14 amino acids. In germline, CDR1 is MNHNS, CDR2 SASEGT. The DNA for the CDR3 is TGTGCCAGTAGAGTTGGACGGGACACCGGGAAAGCTTTCTTT. Translated: CASRVGRDTGKAFF.

This clone came up many times. V usage is TRBV6-1 and J usage is TRBJ2-5, with D perhaps assigned TRBD1 or TRBD2 (5 bases each). CDR1 is MNHNS and CDR2 is SASEGT in the germline V gene. The CDR3 runs 14 residues. Trimming pared 1 base from V and 3 bases from J, leaving 9 bases between. The CDR3 loop is CASSEGGNEETQYF. The CDR3 DNA reads TGTGCCAGCAGTGAAGGGGGGAATGAAGAGACCCAGTACTTC.

This clone has ten or more counts. The rearrangement joins TRBV2 to TRBJ1-4, with TRBD1 matching 11 bases. This CDR3 is 15 amino acids long. J was trimmed by 5 bases and V by 6 bases; bases with no gene match: 5. CDR1 is SNHLY, CDR2 FYNNEI, per germline. The DNA of the CDR3 is TGTGCCAGCAGGCCCGGACAGGGGGCAAATGAAAAACTGTTTTTT. Its protein product is CASRPGQGANEKLFF.

This clone occurred many times. This chain connects TRBV5-1 to TRBJ2-5; D not certain. CDR3 length: 11 residues. Trimming removed 2 bases at V and 1 base at J, with 0 bases between. Germline CDR1 reads SGHRS; CDR2 reads YFSETQ. The DNA for the CDR3 is TGCGCCAGCAGCTTCCAAGAGACCCAGTACTTC. Protein sequence: CASSFQETQYF.

This clone counts as medium-sized (0.01 to 0.1%). The chain has TRBV20-1 and TRBJ2-1; no firm D call. V lost 3 bases and J 10 bases, leaving 16 bases between the germline ends. This CDR3 has 13 amino acids. Germline V gene data show CDR1 as DFQATT and CDR2 as SNEGSKA (reference sequence). The CDR3 region has the DNA TGCAGTGCTAGGGCCTCTTTCGTCGGAGAGCAGTTCTTC. It yields the protein CSARASFVGEQFF.

In this sample, this clone is medium-sized. The rearrangement joins TRBV6-1 to TRBJ1-5; D is undetermined. Per germline, CDR1 MNHNS and CDR2 SASEGT. Trimming stripped 4 bases from V and 3 bases from J, with 13 bases between. CDR3 length: 15 amino acids. The CDR3 nucleotides read TGTGCCAGCAGTGGTACGGAGGCCCTCAATCAGCCCCAGCATTTT. It translates to CASSGTEALNQPQHF.

V and J are TRBV6-4 and TRBJ2-2, with D possibly being TRBD2 (5 bases). V lost 3 bases, J lost 3 bases, and 5 bases lay in between. Germline CDR1 reads MRHNA; CDR2 reads SNTAGT. This CDR3 comprises 13 residues. CDR3 loop: CASSERDTGELFF. The CDR3 nucleotides read TGTGCCAGCAGTGAGCGGGACACCGGGGAGCTGTTTTTT.

This clone is medium-sized in the sample. This chain connects TRBV5-1 to TRBJ1-2; 11 positions agree with TRBD1. Trimming at V came to 6 bases and at J to 7 bases, leaving 5 bases not matched to a gene. In germline, CDR1 is SGHRS, CDR2 YFSETQ. This CDR3 comprises 13 residues. In nucleotides, the CDR3 is TGCGCCAGCAACGGACAGGGGGCGGGTGGCTACACCTTC. Its translation is CASNGQGAGGYTF.

This clone was seen ten or more times. A much larger clone lies a single base off, so this may be a read error. The V gene is TRBV5-1, the J gene TRBJ2-2; a possible D gene is TRBD1 (6 bases). Germline V gene sequence: CDR1 SGHRS, CDR2 YFSETQ. CDR3 size: 15 residues. The CDR3 loop is CASSLAPGATGELVF. Here the CDR3 DNA reads TGCGCCAGCAGCTTGGCGCCAGGGGCGACCGGGGAGCTGGTTTTT.

This sequence joins TRBV20-1 and TRBJ2-7, with D perhaps matching TRBD1 or TRBD2 (5 bases each). Germline V gene sequence: CDR1 DFQATT, CDR2 SNEGSKA (reference sequence). The CDR3 sequence is 14 residues long. V lost 2 bases and J lost 2, with 13 bases in between. CDR3 sequence (DNA): TGCAGTGCTAGACCTGATCGGGGACCCTACGAGCAGTACTTC. Amino acid sequence: CSARPDRGPYEQYF.

This clone was found a few times. DNA for the CDR3: TGTGCCAGCAGTTTGGCGGGACTAGCGGGAGGGAGCTCCTACAATGAGCAGTTCTTC. Its translation: CASSLAGLAGGSSYNEQFF. The J gene is TRBJ2-1, the V gene TRBV28, with 16 bases lining up with TRBD2. The V gene's germline CDR1 is MDHEN and CDR2 SYDVKM. This CDR3 comprises 19 residues. The J segment lost 0 bases and the V segment lost 3 bases, leaving 5 bases of the junction unmatched.

This clone was seen a handful of times. The rearrangement uses TRBV6-1 and TRBJ1-6; D is possibly TRBD1 (6 bases). This CDR3 has 16 residues. Germline loops: CDR1 MNHNS, CDR2 SASEGT. V lost 6 bases, J lost 3 bases, and 15 bases lay in between. This chain's CDR3 is CASSQQGKGYNSPLHF. The DNA for the CDR3 is TGTGCCAGCAGCCAACAGGGCAAAGGCTATAATTCACCCCTCCACTTT.

About this clone: One base away lies a much larger clone, so this may be a sequencing read error. Within the sample, other DNA sequences also encode this same CDR3. The chain couples TRBV5-1 to TRBJ1-1, with no clear D. The length of the CDR3 is 12 residues. The V gene's germline CDR1 is SGHRS and CDR2 YFSETQ. The CDR3 spells CASIGANTEAFF. In nucleotides, the CDR3 is TGCGCCAGCATCGGAGCGAACACTGAAGCCTTCTTT.

V gene TRBV20-1 combines with J gene TRBJ1-2; D perhaps matches TRBD1 (5 bases). Germline V gene data show CDR1 as DFQATT and CDR2 as SNEGSKA (reference sequence). V dropped 2 bases and J dropped 6 bases, with 19 bases sitting between them. The CDR3 runs 15 residues. The chain's CDR3 is CSARKGTGIGDGYTF. In DNA, the CDR3 is TGCAGTGCTAGAAAGGGAACAGGTATAGGCGATGGCTACACCTTC.

This clone was recorded at least ten times. The rearrangement links TRBV12-3 or TRBV12-4 to TRBJ2-5, with 7 bases lining up with TRBD2. The V and J ends lost 4 bases and 7 bases, in that order; junction bases with no gene match: 12. CDR3 length: 15 amino acids. CDR3 bases: TGTGCCAGCAGTTCAGATGGACTAGTAGGAGGGACCCAGTACTTC. Amino acid sequence: CASSSDGLVGGTQYF.

V usage is TRBV5-1 and J usage is TRBJ2-2; no firm D call. Trimming took 4 bases from V and 6 from J, leaving 10 bases between them. CDR1 and CDR2 (germline): SGHRS, YFSETQ. The CDR3 loop spans 13 amino acids. CDR3 coding DNA: TGCGCCAGCAGCCCGATGGGTCCCGGGGAGCTGTTTTTT. Translating it yields CASSPMGPGELFF.

This clone is medium-sized in the sample. V is TRBV5-1 and J is TRBJ2-1; D not certain. V was trimmed by 0 bases and J by 6 bases, leaving 7 bases between them. The CDR3 totals 13 residues. Germline CDR1 and CDR2: SGHRS and YFSETQ. This chain's CDR3 is CASSLDGSNEQFF. DNA of the CDR3: TGCGCCAGCAGCTTGGACGGCTCCAATGAGCAGTTCTTC.

This clone was counted many times. The CDR3 sequence: CASSNQGPDEAFF. The DNA of the CDR3 is TGTGCCAGCAGCAATCAGGGGCCCGATGAAGCTTTCTTT. The chain carries TRBV7-9 and TRBJ1-1; possible D gene TRBD1, 6 bases. From germline, CDR1 is SEHNR and CDR2 FQNEAQ (reference sequence). The CDR3 contains 13 residues. Trimming shortened V by 5 bases and J by 7 bases, and 14 bases separated the two germline ends. The full variable domain, with the rest looked up from reference TRBV7-9 and TRBJ1-1, is DTGVSQNPRHKITKRGQNVTFRCDPISEHNRLYWYRQTLGQGPEFLTYFQNEAQLEKSRLLSDRFSAERPKGSFSTLEIQRTEQGDSAMYLCASSNQGPDEAFFGQGTRLTVV.

The rearrangement joins TRBV20-1 to TRBJ2-2; TRBD2 agrees at 7 bases. The CDR3 runs 16 residues. V lost 3 bases to trimming and J lost 3 bases; unmatched junction nucleotides: 10. The germline gives CDR1 DFQATT, CDR2 SNEGSKA (reference sequence). As DNA, the CDR3 is TGCAGTGCTAGCCCCTTAGGCGGGAGCTACACCGGGGAGCTGTTTTTT. It codes for CSASPLGGSYTGELFF.

This clone is judged medium-sized. Germline is not matched at one junction end, which may reflect a read error. J is TRBJ2-2 and V is TRBV7-2; the D gene is possibly TRBD2 (6 bases). Germline CDR1 reads SGHTA; CDR2 reads FQGNSA. The CDR3 is made up of 16 amino acids. The CDR3 DNA sequence: TGTGCCAGCAGGCCGGGGGTCGTCCGGGGTACCGGGGAGCTGCTTTTT. It encodes CASRPGVVRGTGELLF.

In its sample, this clone was seen many times. The chain is built from TRBV3-1 and TRBJ2-7; no clear D. V lost 0 bases and J 0 bases, leaving 9 bases between the germline ends. This CDR3 contains 15 residues. Germline V CDR1 and CDR2: LGHDT, YNNKEL (reference sequence). The CDR3 bases are TGTGCCAGCAGCCAAGATCTACGGAGCTCCTACGAGCAGTACTTC. Its translation is CASSQDLRSSYEQYF.

Note on this clone: A junction end diverges from the germline sequence, so it may reflect a read error. The chain recombines TRBV7-9 with TRBJ2-5; D perhaps matches TRBD2 (6 bases). This CDR3 comprises 16 residues. From germline, CDR1 is SEHNR and CDR2 FQNEAQ (reference sequence). The DNA for the CDR3 is TGTGCCAGCAGCGCCCGCCTAGGAGGAGGGCAAGAGACCGAGTACTTC. This sequence encodes CASSARLGGGQETEYF.

This clone is termed medium-sized. The V call is TRBV30, the J call TRBJ1-5; D is perhaps TRBD1 (6 bases). The CDR3 has 13 residues. V was clipped by 6 bases and J by 4 bases, with 13 bases between them. In germline, CDR1 is GTSNPN, CDR2 SVGIG (reference sequence). The CDR3 region has the DNA TGTGCCTGCTCCCTCCAGGGGAATCAGCCCCAGCATTTT. Residues: CACSLQGNQPQHF.

Notes on this clone: In the same sample, other DNA sequences code for this CDR3. The rearrangement uses TRBV2 and TRBJ2-5, with TRBD1 as a possible D gene (6 bases). This CDR3 has 12 amino acids. The germline CDR1 and CDR2 sequences are SNHLY and FYNNEI. The V and J ends lost 7 bases and 7 bases respectively, with 13 bases between them. CDR3 DNA sequence: TGTGCCAGCACTGCTGACAGGAGGACCCAGTACTTC. This encodes CASTADRRTQYF.

The chain couples TRBV7-9 to TRBJ2-5, with TRBD2 matching 9 bases. V was clipped by 4 bases and J by 8 bases; unmatched bases: 2. The CDR3 sequence is 12 residues long. Germline V gene lookup returns CDR1 SEHNR and CDR2 FQNEAQ (reference sequence). The CDR3 DNA reads TGTGCCAGCAGCTCTAGCGGGGCTACCCAGTACTTC. Translating it yields CASSSSGATQYF.

In its sample, this clone was seen once. This rearrangement joins TRBV6-4 to TRBJ2-3; possibly TRBD2 for D (6 bases). Looked up from germline, CDR1 is MRHNA and CDR2 is SNTAGT. CDR3 length: 14 residues. Trimming took off 0 bases at V and 4 bases at J, with 8 bases between the two ends. Written as DNA, the CDR3 is TGTGCCAGCAGTGACTCGGGGGGATCAGATACGCAGTATTTT. Its translation: CASSDSGGSDTQYF.